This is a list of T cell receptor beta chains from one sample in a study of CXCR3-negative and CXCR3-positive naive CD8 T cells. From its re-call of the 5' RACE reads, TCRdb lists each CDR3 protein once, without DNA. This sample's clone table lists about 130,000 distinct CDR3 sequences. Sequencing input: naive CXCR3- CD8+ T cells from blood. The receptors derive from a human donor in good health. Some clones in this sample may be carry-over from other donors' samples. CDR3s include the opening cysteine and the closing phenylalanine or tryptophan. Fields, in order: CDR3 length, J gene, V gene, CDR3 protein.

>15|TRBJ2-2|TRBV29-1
CSVETYRGYAGELFF
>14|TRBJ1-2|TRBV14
CASSHLGTLYGYTF
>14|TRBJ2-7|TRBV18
CASSPGTGDYEQYF
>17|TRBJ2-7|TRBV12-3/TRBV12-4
CASSQMGVSGIGYEQYF
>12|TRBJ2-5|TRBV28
CARSLEWETQYF
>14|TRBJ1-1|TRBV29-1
CSVDSGVLNTEAFF
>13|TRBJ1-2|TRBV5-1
CASRPDRVSGYTF
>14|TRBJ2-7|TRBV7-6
CASSRDWTAYEQYF
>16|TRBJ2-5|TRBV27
CASRGGLGGESETQYF
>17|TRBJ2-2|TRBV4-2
CASSQGAPGVTTGELFF
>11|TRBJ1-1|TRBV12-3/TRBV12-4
CASREQSEAFF
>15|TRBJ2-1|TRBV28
CASSPTGFSYNEQFF
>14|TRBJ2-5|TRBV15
CATSSHRGPDTQYF
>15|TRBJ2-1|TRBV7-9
CASSPVTGGGGGQFF
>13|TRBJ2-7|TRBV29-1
CSVVAHLTYEQYF
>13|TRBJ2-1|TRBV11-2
CASSPFFGDEQFF
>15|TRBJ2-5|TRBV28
CASSENGTPEETQYF
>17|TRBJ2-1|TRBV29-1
CRVGYLEGAPAYNEQFF
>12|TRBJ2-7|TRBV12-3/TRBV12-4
CASSLGVVEQYF
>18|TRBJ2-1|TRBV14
CASRGTSGPSGFYNEQFF
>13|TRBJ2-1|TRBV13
CASSPSRDNEQFF
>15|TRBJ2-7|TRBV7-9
CASSLVPMVIYEQYF
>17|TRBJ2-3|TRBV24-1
CATSDPGTGGVWDTQYF
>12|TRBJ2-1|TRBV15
CATSGSYNEQFF
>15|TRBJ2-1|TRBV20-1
CSARGAGREYNEQFF
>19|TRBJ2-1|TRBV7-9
CASSLGLAGFDLLYNEQFF
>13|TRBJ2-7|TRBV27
CASSLVRAREQYF
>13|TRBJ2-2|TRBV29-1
CSVVLGTTGELFF
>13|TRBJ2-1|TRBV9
CASSVGRGNEQFF
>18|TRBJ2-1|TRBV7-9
CASSQRLAGVGRDNEQFF
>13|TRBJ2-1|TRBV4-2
CASSRYVGYEQFF
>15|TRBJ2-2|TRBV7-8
CASSLGRSGTRELFF
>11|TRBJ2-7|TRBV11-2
CASSSDYEQYF
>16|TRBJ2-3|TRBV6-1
CASTELAGGAPDTQYF
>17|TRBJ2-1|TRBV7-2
CASSLPLAGSSYNEQFF
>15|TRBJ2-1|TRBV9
CASSVLAGGYNEQFF
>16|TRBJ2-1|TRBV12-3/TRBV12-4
CASSLSVLAGNNEQFF
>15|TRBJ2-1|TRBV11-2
CASSLGGAAYNEQFF
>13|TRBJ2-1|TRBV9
CASSVQGYNEQFF
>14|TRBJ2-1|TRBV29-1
CSVEVPTGRAEQFF
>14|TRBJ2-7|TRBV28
CASSLGQGTGEQYF
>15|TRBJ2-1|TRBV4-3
CASSPGTSGYNEQLF
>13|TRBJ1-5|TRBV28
CASSWTIDQPQHF
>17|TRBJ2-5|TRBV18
CTSSPVGLTTLEETQYF
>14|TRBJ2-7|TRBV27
CASSWASGGYEQYF
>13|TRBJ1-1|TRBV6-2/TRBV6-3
CASSFSGGLTAFF
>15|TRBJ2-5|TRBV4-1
CASSHPSGGQETQYF
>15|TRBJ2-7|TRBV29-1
CSVEVVSEVSYGQYF
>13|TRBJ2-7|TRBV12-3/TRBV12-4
CASSPDRAHEQYF
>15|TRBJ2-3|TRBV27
CASSFHPELVDTQYF